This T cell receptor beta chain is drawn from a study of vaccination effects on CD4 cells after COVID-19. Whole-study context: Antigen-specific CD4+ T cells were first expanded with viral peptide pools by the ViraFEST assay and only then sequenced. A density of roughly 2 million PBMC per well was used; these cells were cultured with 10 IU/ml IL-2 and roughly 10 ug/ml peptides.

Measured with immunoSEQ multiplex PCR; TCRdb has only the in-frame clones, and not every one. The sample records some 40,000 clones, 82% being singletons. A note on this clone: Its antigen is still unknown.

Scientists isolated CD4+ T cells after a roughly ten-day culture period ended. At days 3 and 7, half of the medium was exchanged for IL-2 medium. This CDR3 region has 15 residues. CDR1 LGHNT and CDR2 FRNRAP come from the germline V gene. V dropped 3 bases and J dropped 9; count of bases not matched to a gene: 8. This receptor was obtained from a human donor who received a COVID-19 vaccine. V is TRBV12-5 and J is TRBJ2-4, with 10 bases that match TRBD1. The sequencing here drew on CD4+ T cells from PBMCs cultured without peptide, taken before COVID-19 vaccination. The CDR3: CASGFSGTGVAIQYF. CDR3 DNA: TGTGCTAGTGGTTTCTCCGGGACAGGGGTTGCCATTCAGTACTTC.